This is a list of T cell receptor beta chains from one sample in a study of cytomegalovirus exposure and HLA in healthy donors. Data came from immunoSEQ multiplex PCR; TCRdb stores just in-frame clones and leaves some out. The sample contains roughly 140,000 clones, 64% of which appear only once. Sequenced: PBMCs. Receptors were obtained from a woman aged 25 to 39 in good health and CMV-seropositive. The CDR3 runs from the conserved cysteine through the conserved F or W. Each record gives: J gene, D gene, V gene, clone size, CDR3 length, CDR3 DNA, CDR3 protein. A D gene is named only where the DNA matches it firmly. Clone size is not always given. Where it is, it says once, few, many or a class for expanded clones.

TRBJ1-2 TRBD1 TRBV11-2 NA 13 TGTGCCAGCAGCTTGGACAGGGACTATGGCTACACCTTC CASSLDRDYGYTF
TRBJ1-3 TRBD1 TRBV13 NA 18 TGTGCCAGCAGCTTAGTCCCAGGGGGCTCAAGCTCTGGAAACACCATATATTTT CASSLVPGGSSSGNTIYF
TRBJ2-1 NA TRBV5-4 NA 13 TGTGCCAGCAGGGGGGACATCTACAATGAGCAGTTCTTC CASRGDIYNEQFF
TRBJ2-3 TRBD2 TRBV2 NA 15 TGTGCCAGCAGGAGGCGGGGGACCAGCACAGATACGCAGTATTTT CASRRRGTSTDTQYF
TRBJ2-1 TRBD2 TRBV4-2 NA 17 TGTGCCAGCAGCCAGGTAGTAGCGGGAGAATTTGTAAGTGAGCAGTTCTTC CASSQVVAGEFVSEQFF
TRBJ2-1 NA TRBV11-2 NA 13 TGTGCCAGCAGCTTCACAGGGTTAAATGAGCAGTTCTTC CASSFTGLNEQFF
TRBJ1-2 TRBD1 TRBV18 once 14 TGTGCCAGCTCACCACCACAGGGGGCGGAAGGCTACACCTTC CASSPPQGAEGYTF
TRBJ2-3 NA TRBV30 NA 13 TGTGCCTGGAGTGTAACTAGTCTGGATACGCAGTATTTT CAWSVTSLDTQYF
TRBJ2-7 NA TRBV2 NA 14 TGTGCCATTGAATCTCCGGGACACTCCTACGAGCAGTACTTC CAIESPGHSYEQYF
TRBJ1-1 NA TRBV7-7 once 15 TGTGCTAGCAGCTTAACCCTGGGACAATACACTGAAGCTTTCTTT CASSLTLGQYTEAFF
TRBJ2-1 TRBD1 TRBV5-1 NA 15 TGCGCCAGCACCACCGGACAGGGGTCTTACAATGAGCAGTTCTTC CASTTGQGSYNEQFF
TRBJ1-5 NA TRBV6-1 few 15 TGTGCCAGCCTTAAGACGGGTTATGGCAATCAGCCCCAGCATTTT CASLKTGYGNQPQHF
TRBJ2-3 NA TRBV13 few 11 TGTGCCAGCAGCTTTCGTGATACGCAGTATTTT CASSFRDTQYF
TRBJ1-3 NA TRBV6-1 NA 16 TGTGCCAGCAGTGAAGTTTTTAGCCAAACTGGAAACACCATATATTTT CASSEVFSQTGNTIYF
TRBJ2-7 TRBD1 TRBV6-5 NA 15 TGTGCCAGCAGTTACTCTACAGGGGTCGGGGACGAGCAGTACTTC CASSYSTGVGDEQYF
TRBJ1-1 NA TRBV5-1 few 14 TGCGCCAGCAGCTTGCGGACAGAGATTACTGAAGCTTTCTTT CASSLRTEITEAFF
TRBJ2-7 TRBD2 TRBV7-2 NA 15 TGTGCCAGCAGCTCCACTAGCGGCCTCTCCTACGAGCAGTACTTC CASSSTSGLSYEQYF
TRBJ1-5 NA TRBV6-6 NA 14 TGTGCCAGCAGTTATACAGGGTTCAATCAGCCCCAGCATTTT CASSYTGFNQPQHF
TRBJ1-3 TRBD1 TRBV5-4 few 16 TGTGCCACCTCATTGGACGACAGGGTTGGTGGAAACACCATATATTTT CATSLDDRVGGNTIYF
TRBJ1-2 TRBD1 TRBV28 NA 12 TGTGCCAGCAGGCAACAGGGGGAGGGCTACACCTTC CASRQQGEGYTF
TRBJ1-5 NA TRBV28 NA 14 TGTGCCAGCAGTTTAGGGCGTAGCAATCAGCCCCAGCATTTT CASSLGRSNQPQHF
TRBJ1-2 TRBD1 TRBV7-9 NA 13 TGTGCCACCGGGACAGGGGGCGACTATGGCTACACCTTC CATGTGGDYGYTF
TRBJ1-1 NA TRBV6-1 NA 15 TGTGCCAGCAGTGAAGGGGTACCCAGGGACACTGAAGCTTTCTTT CASSEGVPRDTEAFF
TRBJ1-3 NA TRBV4-2 NA 14 TGTGCCAGCAGCCAAGTTAAGGGGGGAAACACCATATATTTT CASSQVKGGNTIYF
TRBJ1-2 NA TRBV5-1 once 11 TGCGCCAGCAGCTCGGGAGGAGGCTACACCTTC CASSSGGGYTF
TRBJ2-1 TRBD2 TRBV29-1 NA 17 TGCAGCGTGGTGGGACTAGCGGGAGGAAAATTAGGCTATGAGCAGTTCTTC CSVVGLAGGKLGYEQFF
TRBJ2-7 NA TRBV30 NA 11 TGTGCCTGGAGTACAGCCTACGAGCAGTACTTC CAWSTAYEQYF
TRBJ2-5 TRBD1 TRBV19 NA 13 TGTGCCAGTAGAGGACAGGCCTTAGAGACCCAGTACTTC CASRGQALETQYF
TRBJ1-1 NA TRBV19 NA 14 TGTGCCAGTACACGGGGAGTGCGGTACACTGAAGCTTTCTTT CASTRGVRYTEAFF
TRBJ1-2 NA TRBV29-1 NA 15 TGCAGCGTGACCGGGACTCGGGGTGGTAACTATGGCTACACCTTC CSVTGTRGGNYGYTF
TRBJ1-5 TRBD1 TRBV4-1 NA 15 TGCGCCAGCAGCCAAGAAGACAGGGCCAATCAGCCCCAGCATTTT CASSQEDRANQPQHF